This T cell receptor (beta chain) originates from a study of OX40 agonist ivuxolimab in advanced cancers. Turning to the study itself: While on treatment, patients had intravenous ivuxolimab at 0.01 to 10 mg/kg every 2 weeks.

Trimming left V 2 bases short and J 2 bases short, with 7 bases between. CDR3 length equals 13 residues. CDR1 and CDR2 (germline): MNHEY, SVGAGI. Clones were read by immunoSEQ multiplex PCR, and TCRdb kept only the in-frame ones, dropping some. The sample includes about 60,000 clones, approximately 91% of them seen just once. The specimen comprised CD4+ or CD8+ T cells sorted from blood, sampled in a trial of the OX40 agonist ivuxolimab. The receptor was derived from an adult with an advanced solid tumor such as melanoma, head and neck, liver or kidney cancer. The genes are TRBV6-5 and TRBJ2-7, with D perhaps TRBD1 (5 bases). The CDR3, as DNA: TGTGCCAGCAGTTACGGCAGGGCCTACGAGCAGTACTTC. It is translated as CASSYGRAYEQYF.